This T cell receptor (beta chain) was recorded in a study of read filtering for tumor transcriptome and immune sequencing (dated by TCRdb to the early 2020s). Regarding the complete study: Of the patients in the cohort, about 17 were male and approximately 15 were female, and their mean age was around 66 years, with a range of about 47 to 85. After DNase treatment, whole-transcriptome libraries were prepared with the TruSeq RNA Access Library Prep Kit. TCR-region mapped reads per sample ranged from about 4.05 to 11 million with IR-seq versus only about 85 to 1273 with RNA-seq. Under revised international staging, roughly eight patients fell into R-ISS I, 15 or so into R-ISS II and about 7 into R-ISS III. A main aim was a read-filtering strategy for immune repertoire data, specifically whether clonotypes supported by a single read should be removed. TCR repertoires obtained by targeted immune repertoire sequencing and by bulk whole-transcriptome sequencing performed on the same bone marrow samples were compared. Study-wide conclusions, independent of this receptor: The sorted CD138-negative fraction was not purified T cells but a mixed bone marrow immune population. When single-read clonotypes were removed, the proportions of shared clonotypes in IR-seq and RNA-seq correlated more strongly. Single-read clonotypes made up roughly 85% of clonotypes but only 3.5% to 4% of total reads in IR-seq, compared with roughly three quarters of clonotypes and 40% to 55% of reads in RNA-seq. Compared with RNA-seq, IR-seq captured clonotypes at much greater depth and more reliably, and a smaller IR-seq throughput was enough to identify most of the shared clonotypes.

Reading from cysteine to phenylalanine, the CDR3 counts 15 amino acids. Left in the record is the CDR3 DNA by itself, 45 bases read in frame from the first base. The germline V gene specifies KGHDR as CDR1 and SFDVKD as CDR2. A distance of 10 bases separates the germline ends of V and J, which lose 4 bases and 2 bases respectively. Bone marrow was sampled from every patient at the time of active disease. Isolation of bone marrow mononuclear cells was performed by Ficoll-Hypaque density gradient centrifugation. To remove myeloma plasma cells, the cells were labeled with CD138 magnetic microbeads on a MACS separator, and CD138-negative cells were then collected by negative selection. Flow cytometry with CD138 antibodies on an Attune NxT was used to check how pure the isolated cells were. TRIzol reagent was used to extract total RNA, which was then quantified with a NanoDrop spectrophotometer. Paired RNA-seq and IR-seq were performed on the CD138-negative bone marrow sample of each patient.

This clonotype was seen a few times. The antigen it recognizes is unknown. No quality values exist for individual bases; no much larger clone is one base distant. The Immunoverse kit was used to build TCR libraries from about 430 ng RNA, with molecular barcoded adaptors covering alpha/delta and beta/gamma chains. TCR library preparation used the same RNA that went into transcriptome sequencing. Sequencing of the TCR libraries was done on an Illumina HiSeq 4000 with 2 x 150 cycles. As for the authors' bioinformatics: With MiXCR, TCR reads were aligned to human V, D, J and C references and assembled into CDR3 clonotypes, with quality filtering and error correction included. The tcR package in R was used for analysis of clonotype counts and gene usage diversity. For inspection of raw mapping reads, RNA-seq reads were mapped by STAR aligner version 2.5.3a onto GRCh37 of the human genome. To test how sequencing depth affected the clonotypes detected, IR-seq fastq files were randomly downsampled with Seqtk 1.3. The public sequencing data were trimmed at Q25 with fastp and processed into clonotypes with MiXCR by TCRdb, which kept only in-frame beta chains. CDR3 protein sequences are deduplicated, and each keeps its most common genes and DNA. In this record, the V and J calls reflect TCRdb's handling and not the investigators' own analysis. Counted in this sample were 94,000 or so distinct CDR3 sequences; approximately 13% of them appeared once. Together, the top ten hold 15% of the sample.

This TCR derives from a donor aged 40 or over with multiple myeloma. Recombination linked TRBV24-1 to TRBJ2-2; there is no confident call for the D gene. The sample consisted of a population of CD138-negative cells sorted from bone marrow. The cell subset or site label of this sample denotes: bone marrow mononuclear cells depleted of CD138+ plasma/myeloma cells by negative magnetic selection. Here the CDR3 is given as CATSDAVLNTGELFF. The DNA reads as follows: TGTGCCACCAGTGACGCGGTGCTAAACACCGGGGAGCTGTTTTTT.